The clone carrying this TCR beta chain was seen at least ten times. The CDR3 runs 15 residues. Trimming at V came to 5 bases and at J to 4 bases, leaving 5 bases not matched to a gene. Germline V CDR1 and CDR2: SNHLY, FYNNEI. This sample is drawn from a study of blood T cells in healthy people across ages. It was with a sample-barcoded 5' primer and a J-beta primer mix that a second PCR of about 7 to 12 cycles was run. In TCRdb, the 5' RACE reads were re-called with MiXCR into one record per CDR3 protein. Among fewer than 900,000 distinct CDR3 sequences listed, 43% were seen once. Every sample had a minimum of 6.5 million PBMCs isolated. Total RNA, at least 5 micrograms per sample, was extracted from PBMCs.

The sequence was collected from a woman in her sixties in good health. Sequencing used blood. The chain has TRBV2 and TRBJ2-1, with 10 bases fitting TRBD2. The CDR3 is CASSPLAGEYNEQFF. The CDR3 nucleotides read TGTGCCAGCAGTCCCCTAGCGGGAGAGTACAATGAGCAGTTCTTC.